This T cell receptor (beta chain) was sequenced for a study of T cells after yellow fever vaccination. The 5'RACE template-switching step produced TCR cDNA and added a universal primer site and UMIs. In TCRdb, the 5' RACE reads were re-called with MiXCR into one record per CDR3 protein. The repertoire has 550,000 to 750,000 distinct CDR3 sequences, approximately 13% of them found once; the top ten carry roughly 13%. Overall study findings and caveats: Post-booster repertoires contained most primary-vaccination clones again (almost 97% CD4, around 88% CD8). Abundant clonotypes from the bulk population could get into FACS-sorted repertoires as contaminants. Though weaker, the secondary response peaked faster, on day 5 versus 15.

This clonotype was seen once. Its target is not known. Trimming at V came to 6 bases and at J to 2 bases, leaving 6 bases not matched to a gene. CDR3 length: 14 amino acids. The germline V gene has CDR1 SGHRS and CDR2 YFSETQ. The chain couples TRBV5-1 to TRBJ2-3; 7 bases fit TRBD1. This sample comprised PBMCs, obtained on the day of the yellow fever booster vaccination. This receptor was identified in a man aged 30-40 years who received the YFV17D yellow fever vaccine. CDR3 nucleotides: TGCGCCAGCAACTACAGGGGCCCCACAGATACGCAGTATTTT. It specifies CASNYRGPTDTQYF.